These 24 T cell receptor beta chains were all obtained from the same sample, sequenced in a study of T and B cells in COVID-19 patients (dated by TCRdb to 2019 to 2021). TRB repertoires were amplified using roughly 220-550 ng of genomic DNA isolated from blood. Sequenced on an Illumina MiSeq. TRB rearrangements were amplified by multiplex PCR with BIOMED2 TRB-A/B primer pools. TCRdb passed the public sequencing reads through fastp at Q25 and MiXCR, retaining productive beta sequences. Rows merge per CDR3 protein into single entries with the most common DNA and genes. A total of some 13,000 distinct CDR3 sequences appear in this sample, about 25% of them only once. Clones ranked in the top ten supply 4% of the sample. Sequencing input: blood. These receptor sequences come from a human donor who had recovered from COVID-19.

By sample share, this clonotype is medium-sized. The genes are TRBV29-1 and TRBJ1-1; 7 bases align to TRBD1. The length of the CDR3 is 16 residues. CDR1 is SQVTM and CDR2 is ANQGSEA in the germline V gene. After removal of 1 base from V and 0 bases from J, the junction contained 8 bases not matched to a gene. This chain's CDR3 is CSVEGRDRIMNTEAFF. The CDR3 coding sequence is TGCAGCGTTGAAGGCCGGGACAGAATCATGAACACTGAAGCTTTCTTT.

This clonotype was observed at least ten times. This chain uses TRBV5-4 with TRBJ2-2; a possible D gene is TRBD1 (6 bases). The CDR3 spans 15 residues. Trimming removed 0 bases from V and 7 bases from J, with 13 bases in between. Germline V CDR1 and CDR2: SGHNT, YYREEE (reference sequence). The chain's CDR3 is CASSLVGAGRGELFF. The CDR3 bases are TGTGCCAGCAGCTTGGTGGGGGCAGGACGCGGGGAGCTGTTTTTT. The full variable domain, in which reference TRBV5-4 and TRBJ2-2 provide the parts outside the CDR3, is ETGVTQSPTHLIKTRGQQVTLRCSSQSGHNTVSWYQQALGQGPQFIFQYYREEENGRGNFPPRFSGLQFPNYSSELNVNALELDDSALYLCASSLVGAGRGELFFGEGSRLTVL.

This clonotype is categorized as medium-sized. The chain recombines TRBV19 with TRBJ2-4; D possibly corresponds to TRBD1 (5 bases). Germline V gene data show CDR1 as LNHDA and CDR2 as SQIVND (reference sequence). V lost 7 bases and J 0 bases, leaving 10 bases between the germline ends. The CDR3 has 14 residues. The DNA of the CDR3 is TGTGCCAGTAATCAGGGCCTAGCCAAAAACATTCAGTACTTC. Translated, it gives CASNQGLAKNIQYF.

This chain joins TRBV20-1 and TRBJ1-6; 9 bases match TRBD1. The CDR3 has 13 amino acids. Germline V lookup: CDR1 DFQATT, CDR2 SNEGSKA (reference sequence). J lost 10 bases, V lost 6 bases, and 7 bases had no gene match. The CDR3 here is CSARTGDWSPLHF. Written as DNA, the CDR3 is TGCAGTGCAAGGACAGGGGATTGGTCACCCCTCCACTTT.

This clonotype occurred once. The rearrangement uses TRBV20-1 and TRBJ2-7; 10 nucleotides match TRBD2. The CDR3 extends over 14 amino acids. V gave up 4 bases and J gave up 2 bases; unmatched junction bases: 5. From germline, CDR1 is DFQATT and CDR2 SNEGSKA (reference sequence). The chain's CDR3 is CSAKPSGRAYEQYF. Here the CDR3 DNA reads TGCAGTGCTAAGCCTAGCGGGAGAGCCTACGAGCAGTACTTC.

This clonotype ranks as medium-sized (0.01 to 0.1%). The chain recombines TRBV6-6 with TRBJ1-4; the D gene is possibly TRBD1 (6 bases). The CDR3 is 14 residues long. In germline, CDR1 is MNHNY, CDR2 SVGAGI (reference sequence). V was pared by 2 bases and J by 7 bases, with 11 bases between. The CDR3: CASSYRTDTEKLFF. The CDR3 nucleotides are TGTGCCAGCAGTTACAGGACAGACACTGAAAAACTGTTTTTT.

This clonotype appeared a few times. J is TRBJ1-2 and V is TRBV7-2; 7 nucleotides agree with TRBD1. Unmatched junction bases numbered 6, after V lost 1 base and J lost 4 bases. This CDR3 contains 15 residues. Germline V lookup: CDR1 SGHTA, CDR2 FQGNSA. In nucleotides, the CDR3 is TGTGCCAGCAGCTTAGTAACATGGGACAGCTATGGCTACACCTTC. Protein sequence: CASSLVTWDSYGYTF.

Concerning this clonotype itself: A much bigger clone sits one base away, suggesting this may be a read error. The J gene is TRBJ2-7, the V gene TRBV18; 7 bases map to TRBD1. The CDR3 contains 14 residues. Germline V CDR1 and CDR2: KGHSH, LQKENI. Here the CDR3 DNA reads TGTGCCAGCTCACCAAGGGGGCCTGAATACGAGCACTACTTC. Translated, it gives CASSPRGPEYEHYF. Looking up the rest from reference TRBV18 and TRBJ2-7 gives the full variable domain: NAGVMQNPRHLVRRRGQEARLRCSPMKGHSHVYWYRQLPEEGLKFMVYLQKENIIDESGMPKERFSAEFPKEGPSILRIQQVVRGDSAAYFCASSPRGPEYEHYFGPGTRLTVT.

The chain joins TRBV20-1 to TRBJ2-1; 11 positions agree with TRBD2. Per the germline V gene, CDR1 is DFQATT and CDR2 is SNEGSKA (reference sequence). V lost 0 bases to trimming and J lost 6 bases; unmatched junction nucleotides: 10. The CDR3 spans 17 residues. The CDR3 nucleotides read TGCAGTGCTAGAGATGTAGTAGCGGGAGGGCTACGCAATGAGCAGTTCTTC. As protein: CSARDVVAGGLRNEQFF.

This clonotype is labeled as medium-sized. The chain uses TRBV30 and TRBJ2-5, with a possible D match to TRBD1 (5 bases). Germline V CDR1 and CDR2: GTSNPN, SVGIG (reference sequence). The CDR3 length is 14 residues. Trimming pared 2 bases from V and 3 bases from J, leaving 13 bases between. The CDR3 loop reads CAWSPAGWEETQYF. In nucleotides, the CDR3 is TGTGCCTGGAGTCCCGCAGGGTGGGAAGAGACCCAGTACTTC. Filled out from reference TRBV30 and TRBJ2-5, the complete variable domain reads SQTIHQWPATLVQPVGSPLSLECTVEGTSNPNLYWYRQAAGRGLQLLFYSVGIGQISSEVPQNLSASRPQDRQFILSSKKLLLSDSGFYLCAWSPAGWEETQYFGPGTRLLVL.

This clonotype ranks as medium-sized. V gene TRBV27 combines with J gene TRBJ2-3; 8 positions match TRBD2. The V gene end was trimmed by 3 bases and the J gene end by 6 bases; junction bases not matched to a gene: 8. Germline CDR1 is MNHEY and CDR2 is SMNVEV (reference sequence). This CDR3 has 15 residues. The CDR3 DNA sequence: TGTGCCAGCAGTTTTAGCGGGGATCGAATTGATACGCAGTATTTT. Encoded protein: CASSFSGDRIDTQYF.

This clonotype counts as medium-sized. This sequence joins TRBV5-4 and TRBJ2-6, with 10 bases identical to TRBD1. The CDR3 has 19 amino acids. The V gene end was trimmed by 2 bases and the J gene end by 7 bases; junction bases not matched to a gene: 15. Germline V gives CDR1 SGHNT, CDR2 YYREEE (reference sequence). The CDR3 region is CASSFFLGQGTLGANVLTF. DNA of the CDR3: TGTGCCAGCAGCTTTTTCTTGGGACAGGGGACTCTGGGAGCCAACGTCCTGACTTTC. The whole variable domain, remainder taken from reference TRBV5-4 and TRBJ2-6, is ETGVTQSPTHLIKTRGQQVTLRCSSQSGHNTVSWYQQALGQGPQFIFQYYREEENGRGNFPPRFSGLQFPNYSSELNVNALELDDSALYLCASSFFLGQGTLGANVLTFGAGSRLTVL.

At least ten counts were recorded for this clonotype. V and J are TRBV27 and TRBJ2-7; D uncertain. Between the trimmed V and J ends, which lost 2 bases and 0 bases, there was a span of 5 bases. CDR1 and CDR2 from the germline V gene are MNHEY and SMNVEV (reference sequence). This CDR3 contains 13 residues. CDR3 sequence reads: CASSLRASYEQYF. Written as DNA, the CDR3 is TGTGCCAGCAGTTTAAGGGCCTCCTACGAGCAGTACTTC.

The J gene is TRBJ2-7, the V gene TRBV5-4; 10 bases are a match to TRBD2. Germline V gene data show CDR1 as SGHNT and CDR2 as YYREEE (reference sequence). CDR3 length: 14 residues. V shed 5 bases, J shed 3 bases, and the junction held 5 bases outside the gene matches. In DNA, the CDR3 is TGTGCCAGCAGTCCACTAGCGGGGTTCTACGAGCAGTACTTC. It specifies CASSPLAGFYEQYF.

This chain joins TRBV19 and TRBJ2-2; 9 bases map to TRBD1. Trimming took 6 bases from V and 4 from J; bases not matched to a gene: 3. The CDR3 totals 14 residues. Germline V lookup: CDR1 LNHDA, CDR2 SQIVND (reference sequence). The CDR3: CASRETGGTGELFF. Here the CDR3 DNA reads TGTGCCAGTAGGGAGACAGGGGGCACCGGGGAGCTGTTTTTT.

This clonotype was counted only a few times. The chain couples TRBV27 to TRBJ1-1; D possibly corresponds to TRBD1 (6 bases). The germline CDR1 and CDR2 sequences are MNHEY and SMNVEV (reference sequence). The CDR3 spans 14 residues. Trimming stripped 3 bases from V and 4 bases from J, with 12 bases between. CDR3 sequence reads: CASSLLDRGTEAFF. In DNA form, the CDR3 reads TGTGCCAGCAGTTTGTTGGACAGAGGCACTGAAGCTTTCTTT.

The chain uses TRBV6-6 and TRBJ2-1; 8 nucleotides match TRBD1. The V segment lost 5 bases and the J segment 4 bases; nucleotides outside the gene matches: 7. CDR1 MNHNY and CDR2 SVGAGI come from the germline V gene (reference sequence). This CDR3 is 15 amino acids long. CDR3 amino acids: CASSLRGLPYNEQFF. Written as DNA, the CDR3 is TGTGCCAGCAGTCTCAGGGGGCTTCCGTACAATGAGCAGTTCTTC.

This clonotype occurred many times. This sequence joins TRBV27 and TRBJ1-5; perhaps TRBD1 as D (6 bases). Per the germline V gene, CDR1 is MNHEY and CDR2 is SMNVEV (reference sequence). V lost 5 bases to trimming and J lost 6 bases, with 8 bases between them. The CDR3 extends over 12 amino acids. The CDR3 loop is CASSPRGQPQHF. The CDR3, as DNA: TGTGCCAGCAGTCCCAGGGGTCAGCCCCAGCATTTT.

This clonotype was found once. The J gene is TRBJ1-2, the V gene TRBV11-2; D not certain. The length of the CDR3 is 14 residues. Germline CDR1 is SGHAT and CDR2 is FQNNGV. Trimming took 5 bases from V and 3 from J, leaving 13 bases between them. The CDR3 is CASSPSPVDYGYTF. The CDR3 bases are TGTGCCAGCAGCCCCTCCCCCGTGGACTATGGCTACACCTTC. Based on the CDR3 plus reference TRBV11-2 and TRBJ1-2, the full variable domain is EAGVAQSPRYKIIEKRQSVAFWCNPISGHATLYWYQQILGQGPKLLIQFQNNGVVDDSQLPKDRFSAERLKGVDSTLKIQPAKLEDSAVYLCASSPSPVDYGYTFGSGTRLTVV.

This clonotype is classed as medium-sized (0.01 to 0.1%). V gene TRBV11-1 combines with J gene TRBJ2-2; D not resolved. This CDR3 is 14 amino acids long. Germline CDR1 reads SGHAT; CDR2 reads FQDESV (reference sequence). V lost 4 bases and J 6 bases, leaving 12 bases between the germline ends. CDR3 DNA sequence: TGTGCCAGCAGCTCACACCAGGCCCCCGGGGAGCTGTTTTTT. This sequence encodes CASSSHQAPGELFF.

The table lists this clonotype with many counts. V usage is TRBV27 and J usage is TRBJ1-1; weak D call: TRBD1 (5 bases). The germline V and J ends were trimmed by 7 bases and 1 base, with 16 bases remaining between them. This CDR3 has 15 residues. In germline, CDR1 is MNHEY, CDR2 SMNVEV (reference sequence). The CDR3 DNA is TGTGCCAGCAACATAGGGGCCCAGAGGAACACTGAAGCTTTCTTT. This gives the protein CASNIGAQRNTEAFF.

This clonotype ranks as medium-sized (0.01 to 0.1%). The genes are TRBV18 and TRBJ2-1, with 13 bases that match TRBD2. CDR3 length equals 17 residues. CDR1 is KGHSH, CDR2 LQKENI, per germline. The J segment lost 6 bases and the V segment lost 3 bases, leaving 8 bases of the junction unmatched. The CDR3 loop is CASSPETSGGRGNEQFF. The CDR3 region has the DNA TGTGCCAGCTCACCTGAGACTAGCGGGGGGAGAGGCAATGAGCAGTTCTTC.

The rearrangement joins TRBV7-2 to TRBJ2-5, with D uncertain. V was shortened by 0 bases and J by 5 bases, with 4 bases between the two germline ends. The V gene's germline CDR1 is SGHTA and CDR2 FQGNSA. The CDR3 loop spans 12 amino acids. The CDR3 region has the DNA TGTGCCAGCAGCTTAGCCGGGGAGACCCAGTACTTC. Protein: CASSLAGETQYF.

J is TRBJ1-2 and V is TRBV6-5; TRBD1 aligns across 7 bases. Looked up from germline, CDR1 is MNHEY and CDR2 is SVGAGI. The CDR3 runs to 15 residues. J lost 5 bases, V lost 0 bases, and 6 bases had no gene match. The CDR3 spells CASSYSKAGGYGYTF. CDR3 sequence (DNA): TGTGCCAGCAGTTACTCGAAGGCAGGGGGATATGGCTACACCTTC.